Sequencing of this T cell receptor beta chain was carried out in a study of CD8+ T cells in alopecia areata. Stated treatment: oral pan-JAK inhibitor, 5-10 mg twice daily. The length of the CDR3 is 12 residues. Trimming shortened V by 5 bases and J by 5 bases, and 9 bases separated the two germline ends. Germline CDR1 SEHNR, CDR2 FQNEAQ (reference sequence). Extraction and reverse transcription of RNA yielded cDNA as the sequencing template. This table comes from immunoSEQ multiplex PCR, and its TCRdb copy is limited to in-frame clones, with some not included. This repertoire shows under 150,000 clones, roughly 50% found once; its top ten account for approximately 3.6%.

This receptor was identified in a human donor with alopecia areata. The sample here was CD4+ T cells sorted from blood, taken at week 24, from a patient treated with tofacitinib. This rearrangement joins TRBV7-9 to TRBJ1-2; D not resolved. The CDR3 region has the DNA TGTGCCAGCAGCGCGTTCGGGTATGGCTACACCTTC. Protein product: CASSAFGYGYTF.